These 24 T cell receptor beta chains were sequenced from one sample in a study of shared clonotypes between healthy human individuals. This table comes from immunoSEQ multiplex PCR, and its TCRdb copy is limited to in-frame clones, with some not included. The sample comprises some 900,000 clones, about three quarters of which are singletons, and roughly 1.5% rests with the top ten. The sequenced sample was memory CD4+ T cells sorted from blood. Subset noted: CD45RA-negative fraction. These TCRs come from a man aged 18 to 30 in good health.

V and J are TRBV6-1 and TRBJ2-1; possible D gene TRBD2, 5 bases. Trimming left V 1 base short and J 4 bases short, with 8 bases between. This CDR3 contains 14 residues. Germline CDR1 and CDR2: MNHNS and SASEGT. This chain's CDR3 is CASSEGGIYNEQFF. The DNA for the CDR3 is TGTGCCAGCAGTGAAGGAGGGATTTACAATGAGCAGTTCTTC.

Notes on this clone: A read error likely explains this, since a far larger clone differs by one base. The gene calls are TRBV30 and TRBJ1-2, with D possibly being TRBD1 (5 bases). The CDR3 has 14 residues. Looked up from germline, CDR1 is GTSNPN and CDR2 is SVGIG (reference sequence). The DNA of the CDR3 is TGTGCCTGGAGAAGAAGAGGGGCTGACTATGGCTGCACCTTC. This encodes CAWRRRGADYGCTF.

This chain joins TRBV29-1 and TRBJ2-2; 11 positions match TRBD1. V shed 4 bases and J 7 bases; nucleotides not matched to a gene: 17. In germline, CDR1 is SQVTM, CDR2 ANQGSEA. The CDR3 is 18 residues long. This CDR3 is CSVASVKAGTGGIGELFF. The CDR3 DNA follows: TGCAGCGTTGCTTCCGTTAAAGCCGGGACAGGGGGTATCGGGGAGCTGTTTTTT.

Turning to this clone: Other DNA sequences in the same sample also yield this CDR3. The CDR3 DNA is TGCGCCAGCAGCTTGTCTAGCGCCAACACCGGGGAGCTGTTTTTT. It specifies CASSLSSANTGELFF. V is TRBV5-1 and J is TRBJ2-2; maybe TRBD2 (6 bases). CDR3 size: 15 residues. The germline V gene encodes CDR1 SGHRS and CDR2 YFSETQ. V was pared by 1 base and J by 2 bases, with 9 bases between.

This clone was picked up a small number of times. The V gene is TRBV6-6, the J gene TRBJ2-3, with 9 nucleotides matching TRBD1. Unmatched junction bases numbered 8, after V lost 6 bases and J lost 4 bases. The CDR3 sequence is 15 residues long. CDR1 MNHNY and CDR2 SVGAGI come from the germline V gene (reference sequence). The CDR3 sequence is CASRLTGGFADTQYF. CDR3 coding DNA: TGTGCCAGCAGGCTGACAGGGGGGTTCGCAGATACGCAGTATTTT.

The CDR3: CASRIRGLGANVLTF. Here the CDR3 DNA reads TGTGCCAGCAGAATCAGGGGGCTCGGGGCCAACGTCCTGACTTTC. V is TRBV6-5 and J is TRBJ2-6, with TRBD1 identical over 8 bases. This CDR3 region has 15 residues. Germline trimming cut 6 bases from V and 4 bases from J; bases unmatched to any gene: 5. Germline CDR1 and CDR2: MNHEY and SVGAGI.

This rearrangement joins TRBV2 to TRBJ1-2; 8 positions match TRBD1. The CDR3 loop spans 13 amino acids. The V gene's germline CDR1 is SNHLY and CDR2 FYNNEI. V lost 10 bases, J lost 6 bases, and 10 bases stayed unmatched. CDR3 region: CATRGQEENGYTF. Here the CDR3 DNA reads TGTGCCACCCGGGGACAGGAAGAGAATGGCTACACCTTC.

In this sample, this clone turned up a few times. The chain combines TRBV5-4 with TRBJ2-2; 9 bases map to TRBD2. The CDR3 is 16 residues long. Germline V gives CDR1 SGHNT, CDR2 YYREEE (reference sequence). Losses at the gene ends were 4 bases for V and 6 bases for J; bases not matched to a gene: 10. The CDR3 here is CASSLTSGRFAGELFF. The CDR3 nucleotides read TGTGCCAGCAGCCTGACGAGCGGGAGGTTTGCCGGGGAGCTGTTTTTT.

In nucleotides, the CDR3 is TGTGCCAGCAGCTCCCTCCCGGGGATAGTCGATGAGCAGTTCTTC. Translated, it gives CASSSLPGIVDEQFF. The V gene is TRBV7-2, the J gene TRBJ2-1, with a possible D match to TRBD2 (5 bases). Trimming pared 4 bases from V and 8 bases from J, leaving 18 bases between. The V gene's germline CDR1 is SGHTA and CDR2 FQGNSA. The CDR3 is made up of 15 amino acids. The full variable domain, with the rest looked up from reference TRBV7-2 and TRBJ2-1, is GAGVSQSPSNKVTEKGKDVELRCDPISGHTALYWYRQSLGQGLEFLIYFQGNSAPDKSGLPSDRFSAERTGGSVSTLTIQRTQQEDSAVYLCASSSLPGIVDEQFFGPGTRLTVL.

The chain couples TRBV27 to TRBJ2-5, with 13 bases matching TRBD2. Losses at the gene ends were 5 bases for V and 10 bases for J; bases not matched to a gene: 10. The CDR3 consists of 15 residues. Germline V CDR1 and CDR2: MNHEY, SMNVEV (reference sequence). The CDR3 nucleotides read TGTGCCAGCAGTGCCGAACTAGCGGGGGGGTTAAGCCAGTACTTC. Encoded protein: CASSAELAGGLSQYF.

This chain connects TRBV18 to TRBJ1-5, with TRBD1 as a possible D gene (5 bases). The CDR3 has 12 amino acids. CDR1 is KGHSH, CDR2 LQKENI, per germline. The germline V and J ends were trimmed by 3 bases and 8 bases, with 8 bases remaining between them. This chain's CDR3 is CASSPLTEPQHF. The CDR3 DNA reads as TGTGCCAGCTCACCTCTGACAGAGCCCCAGCATTTT.

The chain combines TRBV5-4 with TRBJ2-5, with D maybe TRBD2 (5 bases). V lost 5 bases to trimming and J lost 5 bases, with 16 bases between them. Germline CDR1 is SGHNT and CDR2 is YYREEE (reference sequence). The CDR3 totals 14 residues. The CDR3 DNA sequence: TGTGCCAGCAGGAATACTAGAGGCGGTGAGACCCAGTACTTC. Translation: CASRNTRGGETQYF.

This clone was seen a single time. The chain combines TRBV5-1 with TRBJ2-7; perhaps TRBD1 as D (5 bases). The CDR3 loop spans 14 amino acids. CDR1 SGHRS and CDR2 YFSETQ come from the germline V gene. The V end was cut by 1 base, the J end by 5 bases, with 13 bases between. CDR3 DNA sequence: TGCGCCAGCAGCTTGCGACAGATGGCGCACGAGCAGTACTTC. Its translation is CASSLRQMAHEQYF. The full variable domain, in which reference TRBV5-1 and TRBJ2-7 provide the parts outside the CDR3, is KAGVTQTPRYLIKTRGQQVTLSCSPISGHRSVSWYQQTPGQGLQFLFEYFSETQRNKGNFPGRFSGRQFSNSRSEMNVSTLELGDSALYLCASSLRQMAHEQYFGPGTRLTVT.

J is TRBJ2-4 and V is TRBV30, with TRBD1 identical over 8 bases. This CDR3 has 15 amino acids. Germline-derived CDR1 and CDR2 are GTSNPN and SVGIG (reference sequence). J gave up 0 bases and V 4 bases, and 5 bases lay outside the gene matches. The CDR3 DNA sequence: TGTGCCTGGACTTACGACAGGGGAGCCAAAAACATTCAGTACTTC. The encoded protein is CAWTYDRGAKNIQYF.

This clone showed up just a few times. The gene calls are TRBV29-1 and TRBJ2-1; 9 bases align to TRBD1. The junction had 10 bases not matched to a gene; V was cut back by 6 bases and J by 7 bases. CDR1 and CDR2 from the germline V gene are SQVTM and ANQGSEA. The CDR3 contains 14 residues. The CDR3 DNA sequence: TGCAGCGTAGGAGCCGGGACAGGGAGAAATGAGCAGTTCTTC. It codes for CSVGAGTGRNEQFF.

As regards this clone: One junction end does not reproduce the germline sequence, and a read error may be involved. V usage is TRBV7-7 and J usage is TRBJ2-1; 7 positions match TRBD1. The CDR3 contains 18 residues. CDR1 SSHAT and CDR2 FNYEAQ come from the germline V gene (reference sequence). This CDR3 is CASSLEGRGQLYYNEQFF. As DNA, the CDR3 is TGTGCTAGCAGCTTAGAGGGAAGGGGGCAACTATACTACAATGAGCAGTTCTTC.

The J gene is TRBJ2-7, the V gene TRBV7-2; D call uncertain. In germline, CDR1 is SGHTA, CDR2 FQGNSA. Trimming pared 5 bases from V and 3 bases from J, leaving 11 bases between. The CDR3 has 13 residues. The CDR3 loop reads CASSPERLYEQYF. The CDR3 nucleotides read TGTGCCAGCAGCCCAGAACGTCTCTACGAGCAGTACTTC.

The chain joins TRBV10-3 to TRBJ2-3, with TRBD2 matching 7 bases. Trimming removed 0 bases from V and 0 bases from J; junction bases left unmatched: 3. Germline CDR1 reads ENHRY; CDR2 reads SYGVKD. CDR3 length: 16 amino acids. The CDR3 DNA follows: TGTGCCATCAGTGAGTCGGGAGGGATCAGCACAGATACGCAGTATTTT. This codes for CAISESGGISTDTQYF.

This chain links TRBV5-1 with TRBJ2-1, with unresolved D. The CDR3 runs 15 residues. CDR1 and CDR2 from the germline V gene are SGHRS and YFSETQ. V gave up 0 bases and J gave up 7 bases, with 14 bases separating them. CDR3 bases: TGCGCCAGCAGCTTGGCCCGTGACTCGAGGAATGAGCAGTTCTTC. Protein: CASSLARDSRNEQFF.

This chain's CDR3 is CASSPGQGGYGREQFF. The CDR3 region has the DNA TGCGCCAGCAGCCCCGGACAGGGGGGATACGGGAGAGAGCAGTTCTTC. The chain uses TRBV5-1 and TRBJ2-1; 10 bases match TRBD1. The CDR3 loop spans 16 amino acids. In germline, CDR1 is SGHRS, CDR2 YFSETQ. J lost 10 bases, V lost 4 bases, and 14 bases had no gene match.

The rearrangement links TRBV2 to TRBJ1-5; no firm D call. CDR1 is SNHLY and CDR2 is FYNNEI in the germline V gene. CDR3 length equals 15 residues. Deletions cut 3 bases from V and 0 bases from J, with 9 bases between. CDR3 residues: CASSDESYSNQPQHF. Here the CDR3 DNA reads TGTGCCAGCAGTGACGAGAGTTATAGCAATCAGCCCCAGCATTTT.

This clone came up a few times. The chain carries TRBV19 and TRBJ2-7; D is uncertain. Trimming removed 0 bases from V and 2 bases from J, with 11 bases in between. This CDR3 comprises 15 residues. Per germline, CDR1 LNHDA and CDR2 SQIVND (reference sequence). CDR3 sequence (DNA): TGTGCCAGTAGTATAGACGGCCTTTTCCCCTACGAGCAGTACTTC. Its translation: CASSIDGLFPYEQYF.

The chain joins TRBV6-4 to TRBJ1-3, with D unclear. This CDR3 region has 16 residues. CDR1 is MRHNA, CDR2 SNTAGT, per germline. With 7 bases removed from V and 0 bases from J, the gap between germline ends came to 16 bases. CDR3 protein: CASNTGAGASGNTIYF. The CDR3 DNA follows: TGTGCCAGCAACACTGGTGCAGGAGCCTCTGGAAACACCATATATTTT.

The sample holds many counts of this clone. The rearrangement links TRBV5-4 to TRBJ1-2; TRBD1 agrees at 9 bases. From germline, CDR1 is SGHNT and CDR2 YYREEE (reference sequence). V shed 3 bases and J 6 bases; nucleotides not matched to a gene: 9. The length of the CDR3 is 15 residues. The CDR3, as DNA: TGTGCCAGCAGCTGGGACCCGACAGGGGGTGATGGCTACACCTTC. It encodes CASSWDPTGGDGYTF.